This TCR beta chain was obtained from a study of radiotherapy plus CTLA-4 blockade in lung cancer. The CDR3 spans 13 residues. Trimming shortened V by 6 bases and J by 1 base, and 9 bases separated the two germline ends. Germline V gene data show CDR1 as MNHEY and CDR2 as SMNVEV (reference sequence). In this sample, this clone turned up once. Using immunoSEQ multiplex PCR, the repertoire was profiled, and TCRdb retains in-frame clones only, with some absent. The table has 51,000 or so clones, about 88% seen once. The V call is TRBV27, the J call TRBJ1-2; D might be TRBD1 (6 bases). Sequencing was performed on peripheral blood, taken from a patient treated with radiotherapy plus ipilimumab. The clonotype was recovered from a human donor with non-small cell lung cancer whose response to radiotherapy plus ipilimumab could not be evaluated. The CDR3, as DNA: TGTGCCAGCAGCGAACAGGGTAACTATGGCTACACCTTC. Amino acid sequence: CASSEQGNYGYTF.